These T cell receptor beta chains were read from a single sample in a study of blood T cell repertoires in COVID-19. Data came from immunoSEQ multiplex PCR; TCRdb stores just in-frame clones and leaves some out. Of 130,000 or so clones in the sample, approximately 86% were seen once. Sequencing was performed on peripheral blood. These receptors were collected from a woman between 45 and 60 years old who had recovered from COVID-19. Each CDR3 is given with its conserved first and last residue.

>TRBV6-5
CASRALAAEGDTQYF
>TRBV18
CASPNDRAVESNQPQHF
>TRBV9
CASSVSSGGTYEQYF
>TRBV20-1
CSARDQGGYTF
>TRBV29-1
CSGASTDTQYF
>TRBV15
CATSRAGGNYEQYF
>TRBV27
CASSRTGTAGYEQYF
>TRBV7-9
CASSSTGPATNEKLFF
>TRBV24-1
CATSDPGLTYNEQFF
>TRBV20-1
CSARPLETQYF
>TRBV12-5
CASGSLAFSGNTIYF
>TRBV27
CASSRAGGNGYTF
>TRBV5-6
CASRGTVGKNTEAFF
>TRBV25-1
CASSTWGGLSVDTQYF
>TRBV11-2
CASSSPGLAVTLQETQYF
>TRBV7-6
CASSFQAGAGHNEQFF
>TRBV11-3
CASSLTDREETQYF
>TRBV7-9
CASSSLAPSYNEQFF
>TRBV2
CASSGQDYGYTF
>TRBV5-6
CASSLRGASEQYF